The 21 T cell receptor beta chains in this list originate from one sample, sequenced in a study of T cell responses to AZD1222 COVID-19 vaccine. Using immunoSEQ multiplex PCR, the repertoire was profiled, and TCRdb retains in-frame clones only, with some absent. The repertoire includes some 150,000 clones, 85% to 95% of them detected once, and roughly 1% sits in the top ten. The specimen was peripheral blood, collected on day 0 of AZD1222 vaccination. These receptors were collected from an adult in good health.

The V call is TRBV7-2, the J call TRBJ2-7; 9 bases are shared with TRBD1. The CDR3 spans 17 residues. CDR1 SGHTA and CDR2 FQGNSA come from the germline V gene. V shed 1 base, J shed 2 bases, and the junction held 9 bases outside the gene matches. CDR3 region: CASSLGLWTGEAYEQYF. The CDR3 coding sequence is TGTGCCAGCAGCTTAGGATTATGGACAGGGGAAGCCTACGAGCAGTACTTC.

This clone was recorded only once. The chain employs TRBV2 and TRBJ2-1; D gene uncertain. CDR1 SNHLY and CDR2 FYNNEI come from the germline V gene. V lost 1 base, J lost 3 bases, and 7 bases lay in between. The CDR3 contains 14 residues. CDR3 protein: CASSEENLYNEQFF. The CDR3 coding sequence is TGTGCCAGCAGTGAAGAGAACCTCTACAATGAGCAGTTCTTC.

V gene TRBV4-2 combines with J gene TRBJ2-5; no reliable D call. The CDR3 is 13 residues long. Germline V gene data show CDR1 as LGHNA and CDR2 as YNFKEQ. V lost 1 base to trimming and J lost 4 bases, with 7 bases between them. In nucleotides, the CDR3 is TGTGCCAGCAGCCAAGGGGTGCGAGAGACCCAGTACTTC. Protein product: CASSQGVRETQYF.

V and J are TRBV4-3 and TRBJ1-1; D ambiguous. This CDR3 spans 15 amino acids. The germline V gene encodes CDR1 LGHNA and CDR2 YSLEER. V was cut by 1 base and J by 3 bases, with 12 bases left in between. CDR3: CASSQVGNLDTEAFF. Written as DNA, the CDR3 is TGCGCCAGCAGCCAAGTCGGGAATTTGGACACTGAAGCTTTCTTT.

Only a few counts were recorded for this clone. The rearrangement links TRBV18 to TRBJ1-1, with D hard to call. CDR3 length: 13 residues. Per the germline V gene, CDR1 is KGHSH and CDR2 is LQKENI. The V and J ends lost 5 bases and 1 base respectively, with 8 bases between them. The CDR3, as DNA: TGTGCCAGCTCAGGACGGTCGAACACTGAAGCTTTCTTT. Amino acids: CASSGRSNTEAFF.

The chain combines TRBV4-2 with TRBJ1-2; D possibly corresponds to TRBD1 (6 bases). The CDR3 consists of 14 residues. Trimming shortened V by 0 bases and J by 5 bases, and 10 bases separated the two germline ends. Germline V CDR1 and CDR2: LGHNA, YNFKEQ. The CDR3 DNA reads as TGTGCCAGCAGCCAAGAACAGGGATATTATGGCTACACCTTC. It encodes CASSQEQGYYGYTF.

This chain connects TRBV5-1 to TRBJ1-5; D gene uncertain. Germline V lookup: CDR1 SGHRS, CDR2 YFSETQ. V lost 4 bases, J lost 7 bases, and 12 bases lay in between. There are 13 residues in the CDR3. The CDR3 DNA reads TGCGCCAGCAGCATGGGCTCTGGGCAGCCCCAGCATTTT. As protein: CASSMGSGQPQHF.

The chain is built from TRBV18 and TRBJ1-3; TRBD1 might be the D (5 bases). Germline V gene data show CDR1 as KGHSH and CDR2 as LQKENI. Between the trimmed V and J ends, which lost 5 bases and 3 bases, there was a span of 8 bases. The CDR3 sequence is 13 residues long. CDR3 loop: CASSARGGNTIYF. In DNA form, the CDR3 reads TGTGCCAGCTCAGCGAGGGGTGGAAACACCATATATTTT.

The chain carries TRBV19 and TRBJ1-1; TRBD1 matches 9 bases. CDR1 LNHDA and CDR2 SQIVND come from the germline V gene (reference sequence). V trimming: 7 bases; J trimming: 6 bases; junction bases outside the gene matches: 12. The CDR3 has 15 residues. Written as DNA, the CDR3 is TGTGCCAGTAAGGGGATTGACAGGGGGGCGCCTGAAGCTTTCTTT. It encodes CASKGIDRGAPEAFF.

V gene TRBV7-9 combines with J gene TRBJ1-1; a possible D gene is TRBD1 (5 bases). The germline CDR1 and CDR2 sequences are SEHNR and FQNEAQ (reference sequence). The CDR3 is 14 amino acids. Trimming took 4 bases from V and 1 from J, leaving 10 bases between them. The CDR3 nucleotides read TGTGCCAGCAGCTGGGGGGGAACGAACACTGAAGCTTTCTTT. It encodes CASSWGGTNTEAFF.

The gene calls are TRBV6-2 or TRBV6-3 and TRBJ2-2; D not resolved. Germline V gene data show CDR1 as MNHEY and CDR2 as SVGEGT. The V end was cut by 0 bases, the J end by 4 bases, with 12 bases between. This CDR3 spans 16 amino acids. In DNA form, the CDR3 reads TGTGCCAGCAGTTACTCGAGTTTCAGATCCACCGGGGAGCTGTTTTTT. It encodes CASSYSSFRSTGELFF.

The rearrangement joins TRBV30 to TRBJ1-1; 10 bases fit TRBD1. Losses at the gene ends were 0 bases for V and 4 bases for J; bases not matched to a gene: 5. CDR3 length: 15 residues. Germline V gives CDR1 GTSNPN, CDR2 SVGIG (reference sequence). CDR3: CAWSVGRTGGTEAFF. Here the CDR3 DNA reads TGTGCCTGGAGTGTGGGTCGGACAGGGGGCACTGAAGCTTTCTTT.

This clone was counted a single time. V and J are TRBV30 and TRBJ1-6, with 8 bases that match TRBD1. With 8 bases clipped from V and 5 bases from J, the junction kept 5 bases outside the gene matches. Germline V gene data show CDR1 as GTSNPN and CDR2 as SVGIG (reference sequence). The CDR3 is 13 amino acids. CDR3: CAVRDRNNSPLHF. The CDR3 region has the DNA TGTGCCGTACGGGACAGGAATAATTCACCCCTCCACTTT.

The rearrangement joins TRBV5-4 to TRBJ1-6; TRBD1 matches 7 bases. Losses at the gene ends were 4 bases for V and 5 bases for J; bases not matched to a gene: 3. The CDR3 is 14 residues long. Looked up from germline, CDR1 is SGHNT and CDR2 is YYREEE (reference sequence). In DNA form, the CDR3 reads TGTGCCAGCAGCCCCGGGACAGATAATTCACCCCTCCACTTT. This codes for CASSPGTDNSPLHF.

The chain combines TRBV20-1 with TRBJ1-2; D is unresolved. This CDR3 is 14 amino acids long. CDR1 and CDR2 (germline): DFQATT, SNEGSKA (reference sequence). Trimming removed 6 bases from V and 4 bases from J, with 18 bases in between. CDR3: CSASVSGSLYGYTF. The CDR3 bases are TGCAGTGCCAGTGTATCGGGAAGTCTCTATGGCTACACCTTC.

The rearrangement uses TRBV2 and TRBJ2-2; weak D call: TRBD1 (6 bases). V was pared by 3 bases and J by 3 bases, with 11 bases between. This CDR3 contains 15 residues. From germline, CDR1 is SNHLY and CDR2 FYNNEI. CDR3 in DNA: TGTGCCAGCAGTGATGGCCCAGGGGACACCGGGGAGCTGTTTTTT. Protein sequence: CASSDGPGDTGELFF.

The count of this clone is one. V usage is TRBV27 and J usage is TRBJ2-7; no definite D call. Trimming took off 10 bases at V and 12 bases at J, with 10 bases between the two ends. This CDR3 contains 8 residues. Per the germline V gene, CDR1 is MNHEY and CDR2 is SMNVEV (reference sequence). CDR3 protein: CATFNRYF. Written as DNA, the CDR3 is TGTGCCACCTTCAACCGGTACTTC.

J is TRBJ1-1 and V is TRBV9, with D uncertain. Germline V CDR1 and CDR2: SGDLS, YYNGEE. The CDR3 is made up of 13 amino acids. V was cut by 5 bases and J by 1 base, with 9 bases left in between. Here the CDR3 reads CASSLDSNTEAFF. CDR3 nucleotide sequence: TGTGCCAGCAGTCTGGACTCGAACACTGAAGCTTTCTTT.

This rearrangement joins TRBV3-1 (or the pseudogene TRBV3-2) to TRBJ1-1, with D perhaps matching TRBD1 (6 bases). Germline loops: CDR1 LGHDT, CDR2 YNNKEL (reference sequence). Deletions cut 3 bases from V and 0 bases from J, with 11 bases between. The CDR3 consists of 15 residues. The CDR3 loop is CASSHQPGVNTEAFF. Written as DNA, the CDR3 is TGTGCCAGCAGCCACCAACCAGGGGTGAACACTGAAGCTTTCTTT.

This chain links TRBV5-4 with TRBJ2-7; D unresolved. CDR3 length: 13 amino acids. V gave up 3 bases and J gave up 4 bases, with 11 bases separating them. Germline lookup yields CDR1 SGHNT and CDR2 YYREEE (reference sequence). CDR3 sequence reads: CASSSGPEYEQYF. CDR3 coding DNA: TGTGCCAGCAGCTCCGGACCGGAATACGAGCAGTACTTC.

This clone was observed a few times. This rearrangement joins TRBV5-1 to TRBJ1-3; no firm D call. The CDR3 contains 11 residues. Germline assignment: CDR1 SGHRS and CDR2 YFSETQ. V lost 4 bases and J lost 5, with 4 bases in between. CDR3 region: CASSPRNTIYF. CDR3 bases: TGCGCCAGCAGCCCACGAAACACCATATATTTT.